These T cell receptor beta chains were read from a single sample in a study of blood T cells in healthy people across ages. TCRdb ran MiXCR on the 5' RACE reads and lists one entry per CDR3 protein. The table lists under 1,000,000 distinct CDR3 sequences, less than 60% of them singletons, with approximately 18% in the top ten. Specimen: blood. These receptors all come from a man older than 75 in good health. Each CDR3 is given with its conserved first and last residue. The order of the fields is D gene, clone size, J gene, V gene, CDR3 protein, CDR3 DNA. D genes are given only for firm matches. Size is omitted from some rows. Given values are once, few, many or a class for expanded clones.

TRBD1	few	TRBJ2-3	TRBV28	CASSSSRGPLGTDTQYF	TGTGCCAGCAGTTCCTCGAGGGGGCCATTAGGCACAGATACGCAGTATTTT
.	many	TRBJ2-3	TRBV20-1	CSGALRLSQRVDTQYF	TGCAGTGGTGCGTTACGGCTGAGCCAAAGGGTGGATACGCAGTATTTT
.	.	TRBJ1-5	TRBV6-1	CASRTTGNQPQHF	TGTGCCAGCAGAACGACAGGAAATCAGCCCCAGCATTTT
.	.	TRBJ1-6	TRBV10-3	CAISGGTNSPLHF	TGTGCCATCAGTGGCGGGACTAATTCACCCCTCCACTTT
.	.	TRBJ2-5	TRBV6-2/TRBV6-3	CANSYTAVSLETQYF	TGTGCCAACAGTTACACGGCGGTATCCCTAGAGACCCAGTACTTC
.	few	TRBJ2-1	TRBV20-1	CSARDRLLNSYNEQFF	TGCAGTGCTAGAGATCGTCTGCTAAACTCCTACAATGAGCAGTTCTTC
TRBD2	.	TRBJ2-1	TRBV5-1	CASSPQPGAGGPNEQFF	TGCGCCAGCAGCCCACAACCCGGAGCGGGAGGGCCTAATGAGCAGTTCTTC
TRBD1	.	TRBJ2-5	TRBV7-2	CASSRHDRGAQYF	TGTGCCAGCAGCAGACACGACAGGGGGGCCCAGTACTTC
TRBD1	few	TRBJ1-2	TRBV6-2/TRBV6-3	CASLFGQDYGYTF	TGTGCCAGCCTTTTCGGACAGGACTATGGCTACACCTTC
TRBD1	.	TRBJ2-1	TRBV7-3	CASSLRDRHNEQFF	TGTGCCAGCAGCTTAAGGGACAGACACAATGAGCAGTTCTTC
.	.	TRBJ2-5	TRBV3-1	CASSQSSLQETQYF	TGTGCCAGCAGCCAATCGTCGCTTCAAGAGACCCAGTACTTC
.	.	TRBJ2-6	TRBV7-2	CASSPRLGSGANVLTF	TGTGCCAGCAGCCCCCGTCTTGGCTCTGGGGCCAACGTCCTGACTTTC
.	.	TRBJ2-3	TRBV18	CASSPSQDAHTDTQYF	TGTGCCAGCTCACCAAGCCAGGACGCACACACAGATACGCAGTATTTT
.	few	TRBJ2-5	TRBV5-1	CASSLFTGPQETQYF	TGCGCCAGCAGCTTGTTTACAGGACCGCAAGAGACCCAGTACTTC
.	.	TRBJ2-7	TRBV12-3/TRBV12-4	CASSFGFGSLYEQYF	TGTGCCAGCAGTTTCGGATTTGGTAGTCTTTACGAGCAGTACTTC
.	once	TRBJ2-6	TRBV9	CANSVAGGFSGANVLTF	TGTGCCAACAGCGTAGCTGGGGGATTCTCTGGGGCCAACGTCCTGACTTTC
TRBD2	.	TRBJ2-1	TRBV7-9	CASSPRLAGPLNEQFF	TGTGCCAGCAGCCCGCGACTAGCGGGACCATTGAATGAGCAGTTCTTC
TRBD1	many	TRBJ2-7	TRBV5-1	CASSSGTGGGEQYF	TGCGCCAGCAGCTCCGGGACAGGGGGCGGCGAGCAGTACTTC
TRBD1	.	TRBJ2-1	TRBV20-1	CSARDHLDWKTGNEQFF	TGCAGTGCTAGAGATCACCTTGATTGGAAGACAGGGAATGAGCAGTTCTTC
.	few	TRBJ2-3	TRBV20-1	CSASVLAGEDTQYF	TGCAGTGCTAGTGTACTAGCTGGAGAAGATACGCAGTATTTT